This T cell receptor beta chain was observed in a study of cytomegalovirus exposure and HLA in healthy donors. Study-wide points: As immune exposure information, only CMV serostatus was available. HLA allele associations emerged for roughly 17,000 TCR beta sequences in a later analysis, at 0.05 false discovery rate. Later analysis revealed greater clonal expansion in HLA-associated TCR beta chains than in equally common others. In vitro work confirmed that a few CMV-associated chains recognize CMV antigens.

Primers: 60 Vbeta forward and 13 Jbeta reverse. Sequenced by immunoSEQ multiplex PCR; TCRdb stores in-frame clones only, minus some. The repertoire has some 92,000 clones, around 85% of them found once; the top ten carry around 3%. V was clipped by 4 bases and J by 0 bases, with 11 bases between them. CDR1 is LNHDA, CDR2 SQIVND, per germline (reference sequence). The CDR3 runs to 15 residues. A word on this clone: Its cognate antigen is unknown.

The chain has TRBV19 and TRBJ2-3; the D gene is possibly TRBD1 (6 bases). The sequenced material came from PBMCs. The TCR originated in a man aged 25 to 45 in good health and CMV-seronegative. The CDR3 nucleotides read TGTGCCAGTAGTACCTCGACAGGTAGCACAGATACGCAGTATTTT. It specifies CASSTSTGSTDTQYF.